This TCR beta chain emerged from a study of blood T cell repertoires in COVID-19 (dated by TCRdb to 2018 to 2020). At the level of the whole study: Collaborator samples came from the United States, Italy and Spain and covered acute and convalescent phases of COVID-19. A de-identified subject ID, COVID-19 status, age in years and sex were almost always included in the sample metadata. Deeply sampled blood TCRbeta repertoires from subjects exposed to, actively infected with, or recovered from COVID-19 were included in the dataset. Where HLA class I and class II types were available, the types were taken from metadata supplied by the sample provider, not from assay-based typing. The samples were drawn from the first 160 participants of the ongoing ImmuneRACE study and from about 1,200 subjects provided by 6 global collaborators. The prospective study material was composed of cDNA or gDNA derived from T cells, B-cell-depleted T cells, or PBMCs. The repertoires were released in a freely available public database intended as a resource for research on the immune response to SARS-CoV-2. Overall study results and their limits: The amount of clinical and demographic metadata varied by source and participant and was provided uncurated.

TCRbeta CDR3 regions were amplified from genomic DNA by means of the immunoSEQ Assay, a bias-controlled multiplex PCR. On the study's bioinformatics: Nucleated cell counts per sample were estimated from amplification of reference gene primers within the assay. To quantify the absolute abundance of each unique TCRbeta CDR3 rearrangement, sequence reads were collapsed and filtered. Productive Simpson clonality was computed per sample as the square root of Simpson's diversity index over productive rearrangements. TCRdb's version of the immuneACCESS table is confined to in-frame rearrangements and falls short of the full clone set. An unresolved V gene accounts for under half of the shortfall where checked; the remainder is of unknown origin. From that table come the V and J calls and clone size; the DNA was used to work out D and trimming. The sample table contains around 60,000 clones; only one count was recorded for 75% to 90% of them. The ten largest make up 15% of the sample.

Collaborating institutions collected whole blood in K2EDTA tubes following their own protocols. For TCRbeta analysis, collaborators shipped samples in one of three forms: frozen whole blood, isolated PBMCs, or DNA extracted from either of those sample types. This clone was detected only once. This clone's antigen is unknown. The input lacks base qualities; no much larger clone sits a single base away. V is clipped by 4 bases and J by 0 bases, and the sequence between their germline boundaries is 7 bases long. Per the germline V gene (reference sequence), LGHDT is the CDR1 and YNNKEL is the CDR2. Measured from the cysteine to the phenylalanine, the CDR3 is 13 residues long. CDR3 DNA is the only sequence kept; it has 39 bases, read in frame from the first base.

The chain links TRBV3-1 (or the pseudogene TRBV3-2) with TRBJ2-7; the best D guess is TRBD2, with 5 bases matching. The receptor's source is an older man with acute or convalescent COVID-19. Source material: peripheral blood. The CDR3: CASSPGYSYEQYF. Read as DNA, the sequence is TGTGCCAGCAGCCCGGGGTACTCCTACGAGCAGTACTTC.